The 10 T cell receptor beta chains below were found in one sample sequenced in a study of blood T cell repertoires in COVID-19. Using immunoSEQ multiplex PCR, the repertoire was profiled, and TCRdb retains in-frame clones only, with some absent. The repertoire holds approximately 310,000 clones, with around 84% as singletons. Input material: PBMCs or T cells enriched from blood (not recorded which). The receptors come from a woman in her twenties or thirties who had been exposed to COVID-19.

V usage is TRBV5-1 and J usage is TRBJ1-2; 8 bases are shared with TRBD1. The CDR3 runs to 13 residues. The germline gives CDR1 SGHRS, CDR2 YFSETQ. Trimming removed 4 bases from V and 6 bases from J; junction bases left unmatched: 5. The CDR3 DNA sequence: TGCGCCAGCAGCCCGGACAGGGTGGATGGCTACACCTTC. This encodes CASSPDRVDGYTF.

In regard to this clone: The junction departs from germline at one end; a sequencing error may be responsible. This chain's CDR3 is CASSLVPGKSSGNTIYF. The CDR3 DNA reads TGTGCTAGCAGCTTAGTCCCAGGGAAGAGCTCTGGAAACACCATATATTTT. This sequence joins TRBV7-7 and TRBJ1-3, with TRBD1 as a possible D gene (5 bases). Germline CDR1 reads SSHAT; CDR2 reads FNYEAQ (reference sequence). The CDR3 consists of 17 residues.

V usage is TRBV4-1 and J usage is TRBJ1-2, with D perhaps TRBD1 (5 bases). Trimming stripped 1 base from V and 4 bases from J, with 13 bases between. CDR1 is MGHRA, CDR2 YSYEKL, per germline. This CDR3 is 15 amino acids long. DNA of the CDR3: TGCGCCAGCAGCCAAGTTCGGGGGGATAGCTATGGCTACACCTTC. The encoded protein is CASSQVRGDSYGYTF.

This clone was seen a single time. CDR3: CAISGQAQTTTDTQYF. CDR3 in DNA: TGTGCCATCAGTGGGCAGGCCCAAACGACCACAGATACGCAGTATTTT. The V call is TRBV10-3, the J call TRBJ2-3, with no clear D. V was pared by 4 bases and J by 2 bases, with 16 bases between. The CDR3 is 16 residues long. CDR1 ENHRY and CDR2 SYGVKD come from the germline V gene.

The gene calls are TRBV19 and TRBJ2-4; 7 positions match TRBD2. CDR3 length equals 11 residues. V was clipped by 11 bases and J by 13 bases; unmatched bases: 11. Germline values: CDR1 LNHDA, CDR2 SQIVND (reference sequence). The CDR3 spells CAASMGGVQYF. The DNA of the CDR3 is TGTGCCGCCAGTATGGGAGGGGTACAGTACTTC.

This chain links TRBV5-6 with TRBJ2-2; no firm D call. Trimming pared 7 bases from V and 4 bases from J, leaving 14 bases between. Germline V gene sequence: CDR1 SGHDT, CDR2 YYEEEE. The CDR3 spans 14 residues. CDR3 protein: CASFYTSFTGELFF. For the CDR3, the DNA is TGTGCCAGCTTTTACACCTCGTTCACCGGGGAGCTGTTTTTT.

The CDR3 coding sequence is TGTGCCTGGAGTTTAGGGCAGGGTGGTCAGCCCCAGCATTTT. The encoded protein is CAWSLGQGGQPQHF. The chain recombines TRBV30 with TRBJ1-5; weak D call: TRBD1 (5 bases). The germline CDR1 and CDR2 sequences are GTSNPN and SVGIG (reference sequence). Trimming stripped 2 bases from V and 6 bases from J, with 14 bases between. CDR3 length: 14 residues.

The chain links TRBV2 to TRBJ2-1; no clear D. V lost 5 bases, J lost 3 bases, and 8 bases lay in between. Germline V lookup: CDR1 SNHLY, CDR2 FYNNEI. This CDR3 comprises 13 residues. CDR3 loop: CASSTEYYNEQFF. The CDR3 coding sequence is TGTGCCAGCAGTACTGAATACTACAATGAGCAGTTCTTC. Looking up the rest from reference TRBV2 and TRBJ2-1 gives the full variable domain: EPEVTQTPSHQVTQMGQEVILRCVPISNHLYFYWYRQILGQKVEFLVSFYNNEISEKSEIFDDQFSVERPDGSNFTLKIRSTKLEDSAMYFCASSTEYYNEQFFGPGTRLTVL.

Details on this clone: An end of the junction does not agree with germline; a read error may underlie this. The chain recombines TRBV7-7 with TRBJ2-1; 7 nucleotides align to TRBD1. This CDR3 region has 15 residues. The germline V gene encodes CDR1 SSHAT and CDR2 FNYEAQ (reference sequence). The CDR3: CASSLEQGLNNEQFF. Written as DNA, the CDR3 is TGTGCTAGCAGCTTAGAACAGGGGTTAAACAATGAGCAGTTCTTC.

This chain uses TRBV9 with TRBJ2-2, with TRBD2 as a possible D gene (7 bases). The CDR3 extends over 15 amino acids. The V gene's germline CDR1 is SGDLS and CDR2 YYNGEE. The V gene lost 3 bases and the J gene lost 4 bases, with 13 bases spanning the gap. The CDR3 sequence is CASSAGGAPTGELFF. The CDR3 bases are TGTGCCAGCAGCGCTGGGGGGGCCCCCACCGGGGAGCTGTTTTTT.